Here is one TCR beta chain with its context. Its antigen is currently unknown. Mismatch with germline at one junction end may stem from a read error. This record comes from a study of regulatory T cells in long-lasting Graves disease. Study-level results: Persistent cases favored TRBV28, TRBJ1-2 and TRBJ2-5.

Indicated time point: newly diagnosed GD, antithyroid drugs for less than 3 months. The TCR library was made from RNA extracted from PBMCs. The CDR3 contains 15 residues. Per the germline V gene, CDR1 is SSHAT and CDR2 is FNYEAQ (reference sequence). Arm-PCR of CDR3 regions with iRepertoire HTBI primers generated TCR beta libraries. TCRdb independently ran MiXCR on the multiplex PCR reads; one entry per CDR3 protein. The sample carries about 440,000 distinct CDR3 sequences, more than 12% recorded once. The same data also contributed to another study, on T cells in Graves' hyperthyroidism and ophthalmopathy. That work adds: Researchers ran a first-round RT-PCR on the TCR CDR3 using the HTBI primer set. Most clonotypes expanded in the thyroid (above 0.001) were also present in blood.

The chain carries TRBV7-7 and TRBJ1-3; maybe TRBD1 (5 bases). The sequence was collected from a woman under 40 with Graves disease. The sample consisted of peripheral blood mononuclear cells (PBMCs), taken at new diagnosis, from a patient treated with antithyroid drugs. CDR3 in amino acids: CASSLGAASGNTIYF. The CDR3 DNA follows: TGTGCTAGCAGCTTAGGGGCAGCCTCTGGAAACACCATATATTTT.